This record concerns one TCR beta chain sequence. Carrying unique molecular identifiers, the cDNA also gained a universal primer site through template switching. TCRdb processed the 5' RACE reads anew with MiXCR; each CDR3 protein has one entry. The table has roughly 720,000 distinct CDR3 sequences, 15% to 20% seen once. The data are from a study of identical twins. This CDR3 is 13 amino acids long. CDR1 and CDR2 from the germline V gene are GTSNPN and SVGIG (reference sequence). V was shortened by 0 bases and J by 5 bases, with 9 bases between the two germline ends. The sample also formed part of further work on T cells expressing NK-cell markers.

V gene TRBV30 combines with J gene TRBJ2-3; D is perhaps TRBD2 (5 bases). This clonotype was obtained from a woman between 18 and 30 years old in good health. Sequencing input: PBMCs. The DNA for the CDR3 is TGTGCCTGGAGTGTACTAGGAGGAGATACGCAGTATTTT. Its protein is CAWSVLGGDTQYF.